The 12 T cell receptor beta chains presented below share a single source sample, sequenced in a study of blood T cell repertoires in COVID-19. Repertoires were generated with immunoSEQ multiplex PCR, while TCRdb's copy carries only in-frame clones and drops some. The table shows 200,000 to 250,000 clones, with around 90% occurring only once. Sequenced: PBMCs or T cells enriched from blood (not recorded which). The receptors derive from a young man who had been exposed to COVID-19.

Concerning this clone itself: The junction does not match germline at one end; this may be a read error. V usage is TRBV6-1 and J usage is TRBJ1-5; possibly TRBD1 for D (5 bases). The CDR3 has 14 amino acids. Germline assignment: CDR1 MNHNS and CDR2 SASEGT. The chain's CDR3 is CASREDRSNQPQHF. CDR3 coding DNA: TGTGCCAGCAGGGAAGACAGAAGCAATCAGCCCCAGCATTTT.

As for this clone: Other DNA sequences in this sample translate to the same CDR3. The chain combines TRBV7-2 with TRBJ2-3; D remains unclear. This CDR3 spans 13 amino acids. CDR1 and CDR2 from the germline V gene are SGHTA and FQGNSA. With 1 base removed from V and 3 bases from J, the gap between germline ends came to 5 bases. CDR3 coding DNA: TGTGCCAGCAGCTTAGGAGGTACAGATACGCAGTATTTT. It translates to CASSLGGTDTQYF.

The chain recombines TRBV5-8 with TRBJ1-1; the D is unclear. In germline, CDR1 is SGHTS, CDR2 YDEGEE. This CDR3 has 16 residues. Deletions cut 5 bases from V and 1 base from J, with 18 bases between. The CDR3 sequence is CASRRREILGNTEAFF. The CDR3 nucleotides are TGTGCCAGCAGGCGGAGGGAGATATTAGGGAACACTGAAGCTTTCTTT.

The chain recombines TRBV25-1 with TRBJ1-2; possibly TRBD1 for D (6 bases). The CDR3 consists of 15 residues. Per germline, CDR1 MGHDK and CDR2 SYGVNS. V lost 4 bases and J 1 base, leaving 13 bases between the germline ends. CDR3 in amino acids: CASSGTGTINYGYTF. CDR3 DNA sequence: TGTGCCAGCAGTGGTACAGGGACCATTAACTATGGCTACACCTTC.

V is TRBV20-1 and J is TRBJ2-5; D is ambiguous. With 4 bases removed from V and 4 bases from J, the gap between germline ends came to 7 bases. There are 11 residues in the CDR3. Germline CDR1 and CDR2: DFQATT and SNEGSKA (reference sequence). The CDR3 coding sequence is TGCAGTGCTACGAAGAGAGAGACCCAGTACTTC. Translation gives CSATKRETQYF.

This chain uses TRBV30 with TRBJ1-1; D not certain. Per germline, CDR1 GTSNPN and CDR2 SVGIG (reference sequence). This CDR3 has 13 residues. Trimming removed 2 bases from V and 1 base from J, with 8 bases in between. CDR3 bases: TGTGCCTGGAGTCGGAGGCGGAACACTGAAGCTTTCTTT. Its translation is CAWSRRRNTEAFF.

The rearrangement links TRBV7-2 to TRBJ2-5; 12 nucleotides align to TRBD2. Losses at the gene ends were 5 bases for V and 2 bases for J; bases not matched to a gene: 6. This CDR3 is 16 amino acids long. Per the germline V gene, CDR1 is SGHTA and CDR2 is FQGNSA. CDR3 DNA sequence: TGTGCCAGCAGCCCCCGACTAGCGGGGGCTCAAGAGACCCAGTACTTC. Translating it yields CASSPRLAGAQETQYF.

The rearrangement uses TRBV5-1 and TRBJ2-7; D perhaps matches TRBD1 (6 bases). This CDR3 region has 14 residues. V was cut by 9 bases and J by 2 bases, with 18 bases left in between. Germline lookup yields CDR1 SGHRS and CDR2 YFSETQ. CDR3 DNA sequence: TGCGCCACCTATTTGGTGGACAGAACCTACGAGCAGTACTTC. Translating gives CATYLVDRTYEQYF.

This clone has more than one count but fewer than ten. The CDR3: CASSENYGTGSSPLHF. CDR3 sequence (DNA): TGTGCCAGCAGCGAAAACTACGGGACAGGGAGTTCACCCCTCCACTTT. The V gene is TRBV9, the J gene TRBJ1-6; 9 bases are shared with TRBD1. The J segment lost 9 bases and the V segment lost 3 bases, leaving 10 bases of the junction unmatched. The CDR3 consists of 16 residues. Germline CDR1 SGDLS, CDR2 YYNGEE.

The chain combines TRBV5-4 with TRBJ1-2, with a possible D match to TRBD1 (5 bases). This CDR3 region has 14 residues. V shed 0 bases and J shed 8 bases, with 14 bases lying between them. Germline CDR1 is SGHNT and CDR2 is YYREEE (reference sequence). The CDR3: CASSLVGRERGYTF. DNA for the CDR3: TGTGCCAGCAGCTTGGTCGGCAGGGAACGGGGCTACACCTTC. Full variable domain (missing parts from reference TRBV5-4 and TRBJ1-2): ETGVTQSPTHLIKTRGQQVTLRCSSQSGHNTVSWYQQALGQGPQFIFQYYREEENGRGNFPPRFSGLQFPNYSSELNVNALELDDSALYLCASSLVGRERGYTFGSGTRLTVV.

This clone was counted a few times. This sequence joins TRBV4-1 and TRBJ2-2; TRBD2 is a possible D gene (7 bases). Germline V gene data show CDR1 as MGHRA and CDR2 as YSYEKL. This CDR3 is built from 16 residues. The V and J ends lost 1 base and 6 bases respectively, with 15 bases between them. The CDR3 protein is CASSQGNGGLAGELFF. The CDR3 nucleotides are TGCGCCAGCAGCCAAGGTAACGGGGGGCTGGCCGGGGAGCTGTTTTTT.

The rearrangement links TRBV5-4 to TRBJ2-5, with 8 bases lining up with TRBD1. Germline-derived CDR1 and CDR2 are SGHNT and YYREEE (reference sequence). The CDR3 is 15 residues long. Trimming cost V 3 bases and J 2 bases; bases outside gene matches: 6. DNA for the CDR3: TGTGCCAGCAGCTCCCAGACAGGGGATCAAGAGACCCAGTACTTC. The encoded protein is CASSSQTGDQETQYF. The complete variable domain, with remaining parts taken from reference TRBV5-4 and TRBJ2-5, reads ETGVTQSPTHLIKTRGQQVTLRCSSQSGHNTVSWYQQALGQGPQFIFQYYREEENGRGNFPPRFSGLQFPNYSSELNVNALELDDSALYLCASSSQTGDQETQYFGPGTRLLVL.